This TCR beta chain was captured in a study of OX40 agonist ivuxolimab in advanced cancers. Assay used: immunoSEQ multiplex PCR; TCRdb lists only in-frame clones, some missing. The top ten clones hold approximately 5% of a sample with around 70,000 clones, more than 65% of them seen once. The V gene's germline CDR1 is SGHRS and CDR2 YFSETQ. This CDR3 spans 13 amino acids. The V gene lost 1 base and the J gene lost 5 bases, with 8 bases spanning the gap. Whole-study results and caveats: CD8+ T cells (on average) carried more expanded clones than CD4+ T cells.

A word on this clone: Its target is not known.

The J gene is TRBJ2-3, the V gene TRBV5-1; a possible D gene is TRBD1 (6 bases). This clonotype originated in an adult with an advanced solid tumor such as melanoma, head and neck, liver or kidney cancer. This material consisted of CD4+ or CD8+ T cells sorted from blood, taken in a trial of the OX40 agonist ivuxolimab. The CDR3 DNA sequence: TGCGCCAGCAGCTTGACAGGGCAAGATACGCAGTATTTT. Translation: CASSLTGQDTQYF.